This T cell receptor (beta chain) was sequenced for a study of metastatic and nonmetastatic thyroid tumors. Study-wide background: Patients with malignant and benign thyroid disease provided blood and tumor or nodule tissue, whose repertoires were compared.

With V trimmed by 1 base and J by 6 bases, 7 bases remained unmatched. In germline, CDR1 is DFQATT, CDR2 SNEGSKA (reference sequence). This CDR3 is 14 amino acids long. Before thyroid surgery, none of the patients had received any treatment. This clone was picked up many times. As handled by the study authors: Clinicopathological groups of papillary thyroid cancer showed CDR3 differences that were used to build a distant-metastasis classifier. TCRdb re-called the PCR reads with MiXCR. What appears here as the V and J calls and clone size reflects TCRdb's work, not the paper's. Of roughly 30,000 clones detected, about 18% appear once; the ten largest clones hold roughly a tenth.

Sequencing used blood. This clonotype was obtained from a female donor with papillary thyroid cancer or a benign thyroid nodule (not recorded which). Some clones in this sample may be carry-over from other donors' samples. This chain links TRBV20-1 with TRBJ2-3; 7 nucleotides align to TRBD2. The DNA of the CDR3 is TGCAGTGCTAGAGGGGGGGGGAGTTTTGATACGCAGTATTTT. This translates into CSARGGGSFDTQYF.